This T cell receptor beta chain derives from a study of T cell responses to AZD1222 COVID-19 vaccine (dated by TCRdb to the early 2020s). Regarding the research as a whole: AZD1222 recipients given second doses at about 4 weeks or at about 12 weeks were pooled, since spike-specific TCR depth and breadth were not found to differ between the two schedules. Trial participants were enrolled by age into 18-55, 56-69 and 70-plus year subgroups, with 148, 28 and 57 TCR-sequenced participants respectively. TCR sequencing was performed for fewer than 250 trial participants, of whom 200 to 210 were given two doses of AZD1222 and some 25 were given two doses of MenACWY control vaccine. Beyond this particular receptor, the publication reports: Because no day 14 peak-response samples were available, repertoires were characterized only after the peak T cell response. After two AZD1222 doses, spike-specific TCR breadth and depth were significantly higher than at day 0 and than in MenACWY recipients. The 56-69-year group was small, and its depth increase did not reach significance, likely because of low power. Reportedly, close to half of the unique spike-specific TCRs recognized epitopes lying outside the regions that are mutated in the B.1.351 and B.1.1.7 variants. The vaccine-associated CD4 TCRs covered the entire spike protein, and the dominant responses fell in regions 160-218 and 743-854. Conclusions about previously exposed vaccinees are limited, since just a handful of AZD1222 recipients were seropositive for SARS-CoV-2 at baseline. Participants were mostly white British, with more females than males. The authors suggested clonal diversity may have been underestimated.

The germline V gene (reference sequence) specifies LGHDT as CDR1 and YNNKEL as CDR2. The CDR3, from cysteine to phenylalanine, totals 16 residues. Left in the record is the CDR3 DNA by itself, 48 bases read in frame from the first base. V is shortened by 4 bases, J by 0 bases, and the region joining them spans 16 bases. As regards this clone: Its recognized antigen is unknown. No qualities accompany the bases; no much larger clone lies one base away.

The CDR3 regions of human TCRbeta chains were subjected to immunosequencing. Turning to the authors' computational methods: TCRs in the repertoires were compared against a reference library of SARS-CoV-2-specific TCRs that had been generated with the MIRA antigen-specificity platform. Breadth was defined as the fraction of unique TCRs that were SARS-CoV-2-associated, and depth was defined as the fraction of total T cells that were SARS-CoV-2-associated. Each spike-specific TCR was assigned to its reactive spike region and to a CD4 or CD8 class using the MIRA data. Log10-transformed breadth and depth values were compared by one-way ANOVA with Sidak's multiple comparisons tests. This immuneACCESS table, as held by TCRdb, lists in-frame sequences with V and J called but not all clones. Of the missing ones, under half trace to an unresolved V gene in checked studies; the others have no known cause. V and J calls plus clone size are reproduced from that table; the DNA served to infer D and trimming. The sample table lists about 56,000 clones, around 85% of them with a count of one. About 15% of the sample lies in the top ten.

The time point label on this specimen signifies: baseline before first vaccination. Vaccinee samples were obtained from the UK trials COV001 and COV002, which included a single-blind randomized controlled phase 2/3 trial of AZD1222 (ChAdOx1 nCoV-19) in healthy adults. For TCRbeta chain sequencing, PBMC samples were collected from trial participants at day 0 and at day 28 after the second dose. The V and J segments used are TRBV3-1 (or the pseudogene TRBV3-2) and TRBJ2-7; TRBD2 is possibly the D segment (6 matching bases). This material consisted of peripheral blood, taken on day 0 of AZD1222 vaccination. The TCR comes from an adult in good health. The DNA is TGTGCCAGCAGCCCTACAACCGGGACTCCCTCCTACGAGCAGTACTTC. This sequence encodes CASSPTTGTPSYEQYF.